A single sample is the source of the 29 T cell receptor beta chains below, sequenced in a study of radiotherapy plus CTLA-4 blockade in lung cancer. The table came from immunoSEQ multiplex PCR; TCRdb's copy has only in-frame clones and leaves some out. The sample carries 35,000 or so clones, approximately 85% recorded once. The sequencing used peripheral blood, collected from a patient treated with radiotherapy plus ipilimumab. The receptors were gathered from a human donor with non-small cell lung cancer who had stable disease on radiotherapy plus ipilimumab.

The rearrangement uses TRBV9 and TRBJ1-6; TRBD1 might be the D (6 bases). Germline V CDR1 and CDR2: SGDLS, YYNGEE. The CDR3 loop spans 16 amino acids. Trimming cost V 3 bases and J 6 bases, with 16 bases left between them. For the CDR3, the DNA is TGTGCCAGCAGCGCCTCCCGGGACAAGGGTAATTCACCCCTCCACTTT. This encodes CASSASRDKGNSPLHF.

The CDR3 DNA follows: TGTGCCAGCAGCGGGAACAGGGACCTAGCGGGAGTAGACGAGCAGTACTTC. Translating gives CASSGNRDLAGVDEQYF. V usage is TRBV9 and J usage is TRBJ2-7; 10 nucleotides line up with TRBD2. Germline assignment: CDR1 SGDLS and CDR2 YYNGEE. CDR3 size: 17 residues. V lost 3 bases, J lost 5 bases, and 14 bases stayed unmatched.

The gene calls are TRBV7-3 and TRBJ1-2; no definite D call. Trimming shortened V by 0 bases and J by 2 bases, and 10 bases separated the two germline ends. The CDR3 consists of 15 residues. CDR1 is SGHTA and CDR2 is FQGTGA in the germline V gene. The CDR3 DNA sequence: TGTGCCAGCAGCTTAACCGGCGGTTCCAACTATGGCTACACCTTC. This sequence encodes CASSLTGGSNYGYTF.

In the case of this clone: The sample has other DNA sequences that encode this CDR3 too. DNA for the CDR3: TGTGCCAGCAGCCCCCTGGGGGCCAGCACAGATACGCAGTATTTT. Protein sequence: CASSPLGASTDTQYF. The chain links TRBV11-3 to TRBJ2-3; tentatively, D is TRBD1 (6 bases). The CDR3 runs 15 residues. Germline CDR1 is SGHNT and CDR2 is YENEEA. Trimming removed 5 bases from V and 0 bases from J, with 12 bases in between.

V gene TRBV28 combines with J gene TRBJ2-7; TRBD2 agrees at 7 bases. Germline V gene sequence: CDR1 MDHEN, CDR2 SYDVKM. CDR3 length: 14 amino acids. V was pared by 6 bases and J by 2 bases, with 7 bases of the junction left unmatched. The CDR3 loop reads CASSQELATYEQYF. The CDR3 DNA sequence: TGTGCCAGCAGCCAAGAACTAGCGACCTACGAGCAGTACTTC. The full variable domain, with the rest looked up from reference TRBV28 and TRBJ2-7, is DVKVTQSSRYLVKRTGEKVFLECVQDMDHENMFWYRQDPGLGLRLIYFSYDVKMKEKGDIPEGYSVSREKKERFSLILESASTNQTSMYLCASSQELATYEQYFGPGTRLTVT.

This chain joins TRBV5-6 and TRBJ1-1; D gene ambiguous. Looked up from germline, CDR1 is SGHDT and CDR2 is YYEEEE. V dropped 4 bases and J dropped 1 base, with 8 bases sitting between them. This CDR3 comprises 13 residues. CDR3 sequence (DNA): TGTGCCAGCAGCCCAGACAAGAACACTGAAGCTTTCTTT. Translated, it gives CASSPDKNTEAFF.

V is TRBV28 and J is TRBJ2-1; D unresolved. Trimming removed 1 base at V and 5 bases at J, with 6 bases between. This CDR3 has 13 residues. CDR1 is MDHEN and CDR2 is SYDVKM in the germline V gene. Here the CDR3 DNA reads TGTGCCAGCAGTTTATCCACTAACAATGAGCAGTTCTTC. Encoded protein: CASSLSTNNEQFF.

CDR3 DNA: TGTGCCAGCAGCTCCCGGCACGGGACTGGAAACACCATATATTTT. Protein: CASSSRHGTGNTIYF. The genes are TRBV11-1 and TRBJ1-3; unclear D gene. The CDR3 extends over 15 amino acids. Germline CDR1 and CDR2: SGHAT and FQDESV (reference sequence). V gave up 4 bases and J gave up 2 bases, with 12 bases separating them.

The chain is built from TRBV7-3 and TRBJ2-6; D remains ambiguous. CDR1 and CDR2 (germline): SGHTA, FQGTGA. V dropped 4 bases and J dropped 0 bases, with 10 bases sitting between them. The CDR3 runs 16 residues. The CDR3 is CASSSQAGSGANVLTF. The DNA for the CDR3 is TGTGCCAGCAGCTCCCAAGCAGGCTCTGGGGCCAACGTCCTGACTTTC.

This chain uses TRBV10-3 with TRBJ2-5; weak D call: TRBD1 (6 bases). The ends were cut back, 8 bases at V and 11 bases at J, with 18 bases in the middle. The CDR3 is made up of 12 amino acids. Germline CDR1 ENHRY, CDR2 SYGVKD. The DNA for the CDR3 is TGTGCCATCTCCAGAGGAGAGGGGGAGCAGTACTTC. The encoded protein is CAISRGEGEQYF.

The chain combines TRBV7-2 with TRBJ1-1, with a possible D match to TRBD1 (6 bases). The V end was cut by 7 bases, the J end by 1 base, with 10 bases between. This CDR3 region has 13 residues. Per the germline V gene, CDR1 is SGHTA and CDR2 is FQGNSA. The CDR3 sequence is CASTGGPNTEAFF. The CDR3 DNA follows: TGTGCCAGCACCGGGGGGCCGAACACTGAAGCTTTCTTT.

This chain joins TRBV19 and TRBJ2-3; D might be TRBD2 (5 bases). This CDR3 spans 13 amino acids. V lost 3 bases to trimming and J lost 2 bases, with 6 bases between them. CDR1 is LNHDA, CDR2 SQIVND, per germline (reference sequence). The CDR3 coding sequence is TGTGCCAGTAGTATCGACTACACAGATACGCAGTATTTT. Amino acids: CASSIDYTDTQYF.

DNA of the CDR3: TGTGCCAGCAGTTACGGCTTCGGGTCGAACACTGAAGCTTTCTTT. Protein: CASSYGFGSNTEAFF. This chain joins TRBV6-6 and TRBJ1-1; no reliable D call. CDR1 is MNHNY and CDR2 is SVGAGI in the germline V gene (reference sequence). The ends were cut back, 2 bases at V and 1 base at J, with 11 bases in the middle. The CDR3 loop spans 15 amino acids.

The rearrangement joins TRBV6-4 to TRBJ1-1, with 7 bases lining up with TRBD1. This CDR3 has 18 amino acids. The V and J ends lost 4 bases and 4 bases, in that order; junction bases with no gene match: 18. Looked up from germline, CDR1 is MRHNA and CDR2 is SNTAGT. Written as DNA, the CDR3 is TGTGCCAGCAGTGTGGAGCGGAACAGGGGACAATTTAGCACTGAAGCTTTCTTT. It yields the protein CASSVERNRGQFSTEAFF.

V is TRBV19 and J is TRBJ1-5, with D tentatively TRBD1 (5 bases). Deletions cut 3 bases from V and 4 bases from J, with 19 bases between. The germline gives CDR1 LNHDA, CDR2 SQIVND (reference sequence). The CDR3 is 17 amino acids. In nucleotides, the CDR3 is TGTGCCAGTAGTATTGGGGGGACGGGCAGGTGGAATCAGCCCCAGCATTTT. Amino acid sequence: CASSIGGTGRWNQPQHF.

The chain carries TRBV28 and TRBJ2-3; D ambiguous. The CDR3 has 17 residues. The ends were cut back, 2 bases at V and 0 bases at J, with 15 bases in the middle. Germline V gives CDR1 MDHEN, CDR2 SYDVKM. Here the CDR3 reads CASSLNGDTASTDTQYF. As DNA, the CDR3 is TGTGCCAGCAGTTTAAACGGTGATACAGCTAGCACAGATACGCAGTATTTT.

J is TRBJ1-2 and V is TRBV29-1, with 7 positions matching TRBD1. V lost 6 bases, J lost 6 bases, and 13 bases stayed unmatched. Germline V gene lookup returns CDR1 SQVTM and CDR2 ANQGSEA. CDR3 length: 14 amino acids. The CDR3 spells CSVGDRADRNGYTF. The CDR3 region has the DNA TGCAGCGTGGGTGACAGGGCGGATCGGAATGGCTACACCTTC.

The V gene is TRBV7-2, the J gene TRBJ1-2; weak D call: TRBD1 (6 bases). V lost 1 base and J lost 8, with 17 bases in between. From germline, CDR1 is SGHTA and CDR2 FQGNSA. CDR3 length: 15 residues. The CDR3 nucleotides are TGTGCCAGCAGCTTAGGCGGACAGACCGGGGGGGGCTACACCTTC. This gives the protein CASSLGGQTGGGYTF.

This sequence joins TRBV2 and TRBJ1-3, with D maybe TRBD1 (5 bases). Trimming removed 6 bases at V and 0 bases at J, with 9 bases between. CDR1 and CDR2 (germline): SNHLY, FYNNEI. The CDR3 contains 14 residues. CDR3 loop: CASSQGSSGNTIYF. For the CDR3, the DNA is TGTGCCAGCAGCCAGGGAAGCTCTGGAAACACCATATATTTT. The full variable domain, completed using reference TRBV2 and TRBJ1-3, is EPEVTQTPSHQVTQMGQEVILRCVPISNHLYFYWYRQILGQKVEFLVSFYNNEISEKSEIFDDQFSVERPDGSNFTLKIRSTKLEDSAMYFCASSQGSSGNTIYFGEGSWLTVV.

The sample holds one count of this clone. The chain has TRBV5-1 and TRBJ2-7; perhaps TRBD1 as D (5 bases). Germline assignment: CDR1 SGHRS and CDR2 YFSETQ. V lost 2 bases and J 2 bases, leaving 11 bases between the germline ends. This CDR3 has 14 amino acids. CDR3 DNA: TGCGCCAGCAGCTTCGACAGACCTCCCTACGAGCAGTACTTC. The encoded protein is CASSFDRPPYEQYF.

The genes are TRBV5-5 and TRBJ1-2; D may be TRBD1 (6 bases). Trimming left V 4 bases short and J 5 bases short, with 15 bases between. The CDR3 extends over 14 amino acids. Germline-derived CDR1 and CDR2 are SGHKS and YYEKEE (reference sequence). The CDR3 is CASSVRDIGYGYTF. CDR3 nucleotide sequence: TGTGCCAGCAGCGTCCGGGACATTGGGTATGGCTACACCTTC.

In its sample, this clone was seen once. V gene TRBV30 combines with J gene TRBJ1-5, with D maybe TRBD1 (6 bases). The length of the CDR3 is 13 residues. Looked up from germline, CDR1 is GTSNPN and CDR2 is SVGIG (reference sequence). The V and J ends lost 0 bases and 7 bases respectively, with 10 bases between them. The CDR3 is CAWSVTGKQPQHF. The CDR3 bases are TGTGCCTGGAGTGTAACAGGGAAGCAGCCCCAGCATTTT.

The chain recombines TRBV7-9 with TRBJ1-1; no firm D call. The CDR3 length is 13 residues. Per the germline V gene, CDR1 is SEHNR and CDR2 is FQNEAQ (reference sequence). Trimming removed 7 bases at V and 1 base at J, with 10 bases between. The CDR3, as DNA: TGTGCCAGCACGCTTACCGGGAACACTGAAGCTTTCTTT. Translating it yields CASTLTGNTEAFF. Together with reference TRBV7-9 and TRBJ1-1, the CDR3 gives the full variable domain: DTGVSQNPRHKITKRGQNVTFRCDPISEHNRLYWYRQTLGQGPEFLTYFQNEAQLEKSRLLSDRFSAERPKGSFSTLEIQRTEQGDSAMYLCASTLTGNTEAFFGQGTRLTVV.

The chain has TRBV2 and TRBJ1-3; unclear D gene. This CDR3 comprises 13 residues. Per germline, CDR1 SNHLY and CDR2 FYNNEI. V gave up 6 bases and J gave up 4 bases, with 10 bases separating them. The CDR3 nucleotides are TGTGCCAGCAGCCTGGGCTTCGGAAACACCATATATTTT. This gives the protein CASSLGFGNTIYF.

This sequence joins TRBV5-1 and TRBJ2-3; possible D gene TRBD2, 6 bases. CDR1 is SGHRS and CDR2 is YFSETQ in the germline V gene. V was cut by 0 bases and J by 0 bases, with 8 bases left in between. The CDR3 has 15 amino acids. The CDR3: CASSLAGASTDTQYF. In nucleotides, the CDR3 is TGCGCCAGCAGCTTGGCGGGAGCTAGCACAGATACGCAGTATTTT.

This chain connects TRBV27 to TRBJ1-4; possible D gene TRBD1, 6 bases. CDR3 length equals 15 residues. V lost 4 bases, J lost 0 bases, and 9 bases lay in between. CDR1 and CDR2 (germline): MNHEY, SMNVEV (reference sequence). CDR3 in DNA: TGTGCCAGCAGTTGGACAGTTGCAACTAATGAAAAACTGTTTTTT. It translates to CASSWTVATNEKLFF.

CDR3 amino acids: CASIAGRDDQPQHF. For the CDR3, the DNA is TGTGCCAGCATAGCAGGGCGGGATGATCAGCCCCAGCATTTT. The chain carries TRBV6-1 and TRBJ1-5, with D possibly TRBD1 on 5 matching bases. The germline V gene has CDR1 MNHNS and CDR2 SASEGT. The CDR3 covers 14 residues. V lost 7 bases, J lost 5 bases, and 15 bases lay in between.

The DNA for the CDR3 is TGTGCCAGCAGCTCAAGGACTAGCGGGGGAGGCGGGGAGCTGTTTTTT. It codes for CASSSRTSGGGGELFF. The chain uses TRBV7-6 and TRBJ2-2; 13 bases agree with TRBD2. Germline V gene sequence: CDR1 SGHVS, CDR2 FNYEAQ. The CDR3 has 16 amino acids. J lost 7 bases, V lost 4 bases, and 6 bases had no gene match.

The rearrangement links TRBV25-1 to TRBJ1-1, with 8 nucleotides matching TRBD1. The CDR3 spans 15 residues. Germline V CDR1 and CDR2: MGHDK, SYGVNS. J lost 7 bases, V lost 2 bases, and 9 bases had no gene match. In DNA, the CDR3 is TGTGCCAGCAGTGAACCCGGGACAGGAAACTATGAAGCTTTCTTT. It translates to CASSEPGTGNYEAFF.